The rows below give T cell receptor beta chains drawn from one sample of a study of T cells in Graves' hyperthyroidism and ophthalmopathy. TCRdb re-called the multiplex PCR reads through MiXCR, storing one row per CDR3 protein. The table shows about 640,000 distinct CDR3 sequences, with under 25% occurring only once. Sequencing was done on a sample of blood. The receptors originated from a man younger than 40 with Graves' ophthalmopathy. The CDR3 runs from the conserved cysteine through the conserved F or W. A D gene is named only where the DNA matches it firmly. Expanded clones get a size class; other rows say once, few or many, or leave the size out.

TRBD2	TRBV6-1	TRBJ2-7	few	TGTGCCAGCAGTCCCCGACTAGCGGGAACAGACGACGAGCAGTACTTC	CASSPRLAGTDDEQYF
TRBD1	TRBV30	TRBJ1-6	many	TGTGCCTGGAGCAGACAGGGCGCACCCCTCCACTTT	CAWSRQGAPLHF
TRBD1	TRBV14	TRBJ1-1	-	TGTGCCAGCAGCCTCACGGGACAGGGTGAAGCTTTCTTT	CASSLTGQGEAFF
-	TRBV11-2	TRBJ1-1	many	TGTGCCAGCAGCTTAGGGGGAGCCAGTTTGGCTTTCTTT	CASSLGGASLAFF
-	TRBV5-1	TRBJ2-5	many	TGCGCCACCGCTGAACCAGGACAGAAAGAGACCCAGTACTTC	CATAEPGQKETQYF
TRBD2	TRBV3-1	TRBJ2-7	-	TGTGCCAGCAGCCAAGATGGGAGCGGGAGGGCCGGGTACGAGCAGTACTTC	CASSQDGSGRAGYEQYF
TRBD1	TRBV7-8	TRBJ1-2	few	TGTGCCAGCAGCTTAGGAGGACAGGCGATGTATGGCTACACCTTC	CASSLGGQAMYGYTF
-	TRBV7-9	TRBJ2-4	-	TGTGCCAGTAGTACCCGACCTAGAACCAAAAACATTCAGTACTTC	CASSTRPRTKNIQYF
-	TRBV24-1	TRBJ2-7	few	TGTGCCACCAGTTCAGGGTTGCGGGAGCAGTACTTC	CATSSGLREQYF
-	TRBV7-2	TRBJ2-5	many	TGTGCCAGCAGCTTGGGGACCCGGGCGGTTGAGACCCAGTACTTC	CASSLGTRAVETQYF
-	TRBV13	TRBJ2-3	many	TGTGCCAGCAGCCCGGGAGCCGCAGATACGCAGTATTTT	CASSPGAADTQYF
TRBD1	TRBV29-1	TRBJ1-2	-	TGCAGCGTTGCCCTCTGGGGAAACACAGGGGCCTTAAACTATGGCTACACCTTC	CSVALWGNTGALNYGYTF
-	TRBV3-1	TRBJ1-2	many	TGTGCCAGCAGCCAAGAGTATGGCTACACCTTC	CASSQEYGYTF
TRBD1	TRBV7-2	TRBJ2-4	-	TGTGCCAGCAGCGCTGGAACAGGGGGCGGAAACATTCAGTACTTC	CASSAGTGGGNIQYF
-	TRBV10-1	TRBJ1-1	-	TGCGCCAGCAGCGCCCAGCAGATGAACACTGAAGCTTTCTTT	CASSAQQMNTEAFF
-	TRBV27	TRBJ2-1	many	TGTGCCAGCAGCTCTGGGGTCGGAGAGCAGTTCTTC	CASSSGVGEQFF
-	TRBV6-1	TRBJ2-1	many	TGTGCCAGCAGTCGACGACAGATTCCCTCCTACAATGAGCAGTTCTTC	CASSRRQIPSYNEQFF
-	TRBV7-9	TRBJ1-1	-	TGTGCCAGCAGCTTACTCGGACAGAGAAACACTGAAGCTTTCTTT	CASSLLGQRNTEAFF
-	TRBV20-1	TRBJ1-1	-	TGCAGTGCTAGCCCCCCAAGCGGCACTGAAGCTTTCTTT	CSASPPSGTEAFF
-	TRBV5-7	TRBJ2-3	many	TGTGCCAGCAGCCGCCAGACCACCAGGGAGGCAGATACGCAGTATTTT	CASSRQTTREADTQYF
-	TRBV2	TRBJ2-3	many	TGTGCCAGCAACCAAGTTAGAGATACGCAGTATTTT	CASNQVRDTQYF
-	TRBV20-1	TRBJ2-5	-	TGCAGTGCTAGTAGGGGGTCCAGGACCCAGTACTTC	CSASRGSRTQYF
TRBD1	TRBV28	TRBJ1-3	many	TGTGCCAGCAGTAAGACAGGGACTGGAAACACCATATATTTT	CASSKTGTGNTIYF